The 5 T cell receptor beta chains reported below all come from one sample, sequenced in a study of blood T cell repertoires in COVID-19. Profiled with immunoSEQ multiplex PCR; TCRdb holds only in-frame clones, not every one. The table lists nearly 55,000 clones, approximately 86% of them singletons. The sequenced sample consisted of peripheral blood. These receptor sequences come from a man in his 70s with active COVID-19.

This clone was observed once. The chain couples TRBV12-5 to TRBJ1-1; the match to TRBD1 covers 8 bases. Trimming took 0 bases from V and 4 from J; bases not matched to a gene: 4. Germline V gene data show CDR1 as LGHNT and CDR2 as FRNRAP. This CDR3 comprises 15 residues. The CDR3 loop is CASGLVQGGSTEAFF. The CDR3 coding sequence is TGTGCTAGTGGTTTGGTACAGGGGGGTAGCACTGAAGCTTTCTTT.

V is TRBV30 and J is TRBJ1-1; D perhaps matches TRBD1 (5 bases). This CDR3 is built from 16 residues. The V end was cut by 5 bases, the J end by 5 bases, with 24 bases between. CDR1 is GTSNPN, CDR2 SVGIG, per germline (reference sequence). DNA of the CDR3: TGTGCCTGGGTCCATCGGGGGGTAAGGGTTGGTACTGAAGCTTTCTTT. It yields the protein CAWVHRGVRVGTEAFF. The complete variable domain, with remaining parts taken from reference TRBV30 and TRBJ1-1, reads SQTIHQWPATLVQPVGSPLSLECTVEGTSNPNLYWYRQAAGRGLQLLFYSVGIGQISSEVPQNLSASRPQDRQFILSSKKLLLSDSGFYLCAWVHRGVRVGTEAFFGQGTRLTVV.

In DNA form, the CDR3 reads TGTGCCAGCAGCTCAGACAGTCATGGCTACACCTTC. Translating it yields CASSSDSHGYTF. The chain joins TRBV12-3 or TRBV12-4 to TRBJ1-2, with a tentative D call TRBD1 (5 bases). This CDR3 contains 12 residues. The ends were cut back, 6 bases at V and 6 bases at J, with 11 bases in the middle.

This clone is medium-sized. The genes are TRBV2 and TRBJ2-7; 7 bases agree with TRBD1. J was trimmed by 3 bases and V by 6 bases; bases with no gene match: 5. The germline gives CDR1 SNHLY, CDR2 FYNNEI. There are 13 residues in the CDR3. CDR3 sequence reads: CASRPDRRYEQYF. For the CDR3, the DNA is TGTGCCAGCAGGCCGGACAGGCGCTACGAGCAGTACTTC.

This CDR3 is CASSTQAQGNYGYTF. The CDR3 nucleotides are TGTGCCAGTAGTACCCAAGCACAGGGGAACTATGGCTACACCTTC. This rearrangement joins TRBV19 to TRBJ1-2; 7 positions agree with TRBD1. Germline assignment: CDR1 LNHDA and CDR2 SQIVND (reference sequence). Trimming removed 4 bases from V and 2 bases from J; junction bases left unmatched: 7. The CDR3 runs 15 residues. Drawing the rest from reference TRBV19 and TRBJ1-2, the complete variable domain is DGGITQSPKYLFRKEGQNVTLSCEQNLNHDAMYWYRQDPGQGLRLIYYSQIVNDFQKGDIAEGYSVSREKKESFPLTVTSAQKNPTAFYLCASSTQAQGNYGYTFGSGTRLTVV.